This TCR beta chain was sequenced during a study of shared clonotypes between healthy human individuals. V lost 5 bases and J lost 0, with 9 bases in between. Germline V gene sequence: CDR1 MDHEN, CDR2 SYDVKM. The CDR3 totals 14 residues. Naive CD8 cells lacked CD45RO and underwent positive selection for CCR7, leaving out terminally differentiated effector memory CD45RA+ cells. Healthy HIV-negative adults with no recent acute infections or vaccinations were recruited as donors. Study results and limitations: Naive subsets tended to show greater estimated richness than memory subsets.

Only in-frame clones appear in the TCRdb table, and some are missing; sequencing was by immunoSEQ multiplex PCR. The table has about 580,000 clones, 95% to 98% seen once; the top ten hold 0.3%. About this clone itself: Its cognate antigen is unknown.

Sequencing was done on a sample of naive CD8+ T cells sorted from blood. The chain couples TRBV28 to TRBJ2-3; D unclear. The TCR comes from a man aged 25-40 years in good health. CDR3 DNA sequence: TGTGCCAGCAGTCCTCTCTCTAGCACAGATACGCAGTATTTT. Translation gives CASSPLSSTDTQYF.